This is a list of T cell receptor beta chains from one sample in a study of blood T cell repertoires in COVID-19. Profiling relied on immunoSEQ multiplex PCR, and the TCRdb table lists in-frame clones only, not all of them. Of 310,000 or so clones listed, 80% to 90% are singletons. Material for sequencing was PBMCs or T cells enriched from blood (not recorded which). These receptors were obtained from a woman under 30 who had recovered from COVID-19. Both conserved end residues are part of each CDR3. A D gene is named only where the DNA matches it firmly. Some rows mark clone size as missing; the rest say once, few, many or name a class of expanded clone.

16	-	-	TRBV5-5	TRBJ1-2	TGTGCCAGCAGCTTGGGAGACCAGGTATATGACTATGGCTACACCTTC	CASSLGDQVYDYGYTF
15	TRBD1	few	TRBV6-1	TRBJ2-5	TGTGCCAGCAGTGAAAACCAGGGGGCATGGGAGACCCAGTACTTC	CASSENQGAWETQYF
14	-	once	TRBV19	TRBJ1-6	TGTGCCAGTAGTACCCAGGTGAAAAATTCACCCCTCCACTTT	CASSTQVKNSPLHF
15	-	-	TRBV25-1	TRBJ2-1	TGTGCCAGCAGCGGATTTGGGGGGAGCTACAATGAGCAGTTCTTC	CASSGFGGSYNEQFF
15	-	few	TRBV2	TRBJ2-1	TGTGCCAGCACGAGCAACAGCGGGCCATACAATGAGCAGTTCTTC	CASTSNSGPYNEQFF
18	TRBD2	-	TRBV9	TRBJ2-3	TGTGCCAGCAGCGGAGGCCCGGGGGGGCGGGGTAGCACAGATACGCAGTATTTT	CASSGGPGGRGSTDTQYF
13	TRBD1	-	TRBV12-3/TRBV12-4	TRBJ1-1	TGTGCCAGCAGTTACGCGACAGGGGCTGAAGCTTTCTTT	CASSYATGAEAFF
15	-	-	TRBV20-1	TRBJ2-7	TGCAGTGCTAGTTGGGACACCGAAAGCTCCTACGAGCAGTACTTC	CSASWDTESSYEQYF
16	TRBD2	once	TRBV13	TRBJ2-7	TGTGCCAGCAGCTCCCACGGGACTAGCGGGAGTTACGAGCAGTACTTC	CASSSHGTSGSYEQYF
15	-	-	TRBV7-8	TRBJ1-2	TGTGCCAGCAGCTTTGTTCCGGCGACAGGCTATGGCTACACCTTC	CASSFVPATGYGYTF
11	-	-	TRBV4-1	TRBJ2-1	TGCGCCAGCAGCCAACTAACCTCGAAGTTCTTC	CASSQLTSKFF
15	-	-	TRBV19	TRBJ2-1	TGTGCCAGTAGCCCTACTAGTTACTCCTACAATGAGCAGTTCTTC	CASSPTSYSYNEQFF
15	TRBD1	-	TRBV7-2	TRBJ1-1	TGTGCCAGCAGCCCGCAGAGGACAGGGGGCACTGAAGCTTTCTTT	CASSPQRTGGTEAFF
15	-	once	TRBV7-9	TRBJ1-1	TGTGCCAGCAGCTTCGTAACTGGGAGGAACACTGAAGCTTTCTTT	CASSFVTGRNTEAFF
16	-	-	TRBV4-2	TRBJ2-7	TGTGCCAGCAGCCAAGATTCATCCAGGGTTACCTACGAGCAGTACTTC	CASSQDSSRVTYEQYF
15	-	-	TRBV5-4	TRBJ2-1	TGTGCCAGCAGCTTGGGACGGGATACCTACAATGAGCAGTTCTTC	CASSLGRDTYNEQFF
17	TRBD2	few	TRBV4-1	TRBJ2-7	TGCGCCAGCAGCCAAGAAATTGTTACTAGCGGTCCCTACGAGCAGTACTTC	CASSQEIVTSGPYEQYF
14	-	-	TRBV28	TRBJ1-5	TGTGCCAGCAGTTTAGGGCAGGCTGTGGGCCCCCAGCATTTT	CASSLGQAVGPQHF
17	TRBD1	-	TRBV3-1/TRBV3-2	TRBJ2-5	TGTGCCAGCAGCCTCGGGACAGGGGCTAGATCCGGCGAGACCCAGTACTTC	CASSLGTGARSGETQYF
13	-	-	TRBV6-5	TRBJ1-2	TGTGCCAGCAGTTACGGGCACCCCTATGGCTACACCTTC	CASSYGHPYGYTF
15	-	-	TRBV5-5	TRBJ2-4	TGTGCCAGCAGCTTAGGATGGGGAGGCGAGGACATTCAGTACTTC	CASSLGWGGEDIQYF
16	TRBD1	-	TRBV27	TRBJ1-5	TGTGCCAGCAGTCCGTTTATGACAGGGCTCGGTCAGCCCCAGCATTTT	CASSPFMTGLGQPQHF
17	TRBD2	-	TRBV9	TRBJ2-3	TGTGCCAGCAGCGCCGTCGGGGCGGGAGCTCTCACAGATACGCAGTATTTT	CASSAVGAGALTDTQYF
11	-	few	TRBV2	TRBJ1-1	TGTGCCAGCCGGGAGAACACTGAAGCTTTCTTT	CASRENTEAFF